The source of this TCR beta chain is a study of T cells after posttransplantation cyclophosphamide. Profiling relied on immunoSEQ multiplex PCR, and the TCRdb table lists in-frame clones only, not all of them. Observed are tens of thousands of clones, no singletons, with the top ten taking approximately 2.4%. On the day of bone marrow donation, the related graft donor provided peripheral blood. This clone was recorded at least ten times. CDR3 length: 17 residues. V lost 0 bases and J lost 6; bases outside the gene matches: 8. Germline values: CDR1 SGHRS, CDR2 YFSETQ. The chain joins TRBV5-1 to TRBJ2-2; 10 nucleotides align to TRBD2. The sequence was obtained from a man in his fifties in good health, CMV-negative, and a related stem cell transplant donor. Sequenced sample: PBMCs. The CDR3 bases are TGCGCCAGCAGCTTGGGCGTGACTAGCGGGTCCCCCGGGGAGCTGTTTTTT. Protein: CASSLGVTSGSPGELFF.